The 30 T cell receptor beta chains presented below share a single source sample, sequenced in a study of cytomegalovirus exposure and HLA in healthy donors. PCR involved 60 Vbeta and 13 Jbeta primers. TCRdb's table, derived via immunoSEQ multiplex PCR, lists solely in-frame clones and lacks some. The data contain 220,000 or so clones, 82% of them seen just once; the ten biggest clones take up less than 3.5%. Sequencing used PBMCs. The origin of the receptors is a woman in her forties in good health and CMV-seronegative.

The V and J genes are TRBV7-8 and TRBJ1-4, with D unclear. CDR3 size: 15 residues. V lost 5 bases to trimming and J lost 3 bases, with 13 bases between them. The germline V gene encodes CDR1 SGHVS and CDR2 FQNEAQ. The CDR3 DNA follows: TGTGCCAGCAGCAAGATGGGCATAGCTAATGAAAAACTGTTTTTT. Its translation: CASSKMGIANEKLFF.

The genes are TRBV7-8 and TRBJ2-7; D possibly corresponds to TRBD1 (5 bases). CDR3 length equals 13 residues. Germline V gene sequence: CDR1 SGHVS, CDR2 FQNEAQ. V was trimmed by 1 base and J by 4 bases, leaving 8 bases between them. CDR3 residues: CASSLDQGYEQYF. CDR3 DNA: TGTGCCAGCAGCTTAGACCAGGGTTACGAGCAGTACTTC.

The count of this clone is one. V is TRBV27 and J is TRBJ2-3; 10 positions agree with TRBD2. This CDR3 has 16 residues. Germline values: CDR1 MNHEY, CDR2 SMNVEV (reference sequence). Trimming at V came to 5 bases and at J to 4 bases, leaving 9 bases not matched to a gene. The chain's CDR3 is CASSPLLAGASDTQYF. In DNA, the CDR3 is TGTGCCAGCAGTCCACTTCTAGCGGGAGCGTCAGATACGCAGTATTTT.

The rearrangement links TRBV7-9 to TRBJ1-1; maybe TRBD1 (5 bases). The CDR3 loop spans 15 amino acids. Deletions cut 4 bases from V and 1 base from J, with 13 bases between. Germline values: CDR1 SEHNR, CDR2 FQNEAQ (reference sequence). CDR3 region: CASSYLGGWNTEAFF. CDR3 DNA: TGTGCCAGCAGCTACCTGGGGGGATGGAACACTGAAGCTTTCTTT. The full variable domain, its missing parts supplied by reference TRBV7-9 and TRBJ1-1, is DTGVSQNPRHKITKRGQNVTFRCDPISEHNRLYWYRQTLGQGPEFLTYFQNEAQLEKSRLLSDRFSAERPKGSFSTLEIQRTEQGDSAMYLCASSYLGGWNTEAFFGQGTRLTVV.

This clone appeared a few times. In nucleotides, the CDR3 is TGCGCCAGCAGCTTTGTGGCGGGAGGAGAGACCCAGTACTTC. The encoded protein is CASSFVAGGETQYF. The chain uses TRBV5-1 and TRBJ2-5; 8 nucleotides align to TRBD2. Unmatched junction bases numbered 4, after V lost 2 bases and J lost 4 bases. Looked up from germline, CDR1 is SGHRS and CDR2 is YFSETQ. This CDR3 has 14 amino acids.

This chain uses TRBV7-2 with TRBJ2-2; a possible D gene is TRBD2 (6 bases). CDR1 and CDR2 (germline): SGHTA, FQGNSA. Trimming took 6 bases from V and 6 from J, leaving 11 bases between them. This CDR3 is built from 13 residues. The CDR3 nucleotides are TGTGCCAGCAGGGCAACTAGCCCCGGGGAGCTGTTTTTT. It yields the protein CASRATSPGELFF.

J is TRBJ2-1 and V is TRBV6-5; 12 nucleotides align to TRBD2. This CDR3 contains 15 residues. CDR1 and CDR2 (germline): MNHEY, SVGAGI. With 5 bases clipped from V and 9 bases from J, the junction kept 8 bases outside the gene matches. The CDR3 region has the DNA TGTGCCAGCAGTCGGGGACTAGCGGGTGTCTGTGAGCAGTTCTTC. Its translation is CASSRGLAGVCEQFF.

This CDR3 is CASSLSSMWAQQETQYF. The CDR3 DNA reads as TGTGCCAGCAGTTTATCGAGTATGTGGGCCCAACAAGAGACCCAGTACTTC. The gene calls are TRBV27 and TRBJ2-5; D ambiguous. Trimming stripped 0 bases from V and 2 bases from J, with 16 bases between. CDR1 is MNHEY and CDR2 is SMNVEV in the germline V gene (reference sequence). This CDR3 region has 17 residues.

The chain links TRBV19 to TRBJ2-2, with a tentative D call TRBD2 (6 bases). Germline V gene data show CDR1 as LNHDA and CDR2 as SQIVND (reference sequence). There are 14 residues in the CDR3. Between the trimmed V and J ends, which lost 6 bases and 6 bases, there was a span of 14 bases. Here the CDR3 DNA reads TGTGCCAGTAGAACTGCGGGAACGGCCGGGGAGCTGTTTTTT. It is translated as CASRTAGTAGELFF.

In its sample, this clone was seen once. The rearrangement joins TRBV2 to TRBJ1-4; weak D call: TRBD1 (5 bases). The germline V and J ends were trimmed by 6 bases and 0 bases, with 11 bases remaining between them. Germline loops: CDR1 SNHLY, CDR2 FYNNEI. CDR3 length: 15 residues. As DNA, the CDR3 is TGTGCCAGCAGCCGAGCAGGGTCAACTAATGAAAAACTGTTTTTT. Residues: CASSRAGSTNEKLFF.

This chain uses TRBV27 with TRBJ2-2, with a possible D match to TRBD2 (6 bases). Trimming removed 2 bases from V and 4 bases from J, with 11 bases in between. The CDR3 covers 15 residues. Germline lookup yields CDR1 MNHEY and CDR2 SMNVEV (reference sequence). CDR3 sequence (DNA): TGTGCCAGCAGTTTAGGGACTTACATCACCGGGGAGCTGTTTTTT. Translation gives CASSLGTYITGELFF.

The chain combines TRBV30 with TRBJ2-2; TRBD1 agrees at 8 bases. Unmatched junction bases numbered 3, after V lost 2 bases and J lost 1 base. From germline, CDR1 is GTSNPN and CDR2 SVGIG (reference sequence). The CDR3 consists of 15 residues. CDR3 sequence: CAWSPGQVNTGELFF. In nucleotides, the CDR3 is TGTGCCTGGAGTCCGGGACAGGTGAACACCGGGGAGCTGTTTTTT.

The gene calls are TRBV2 and TRBJ1-3; D gene ambiguous. The CDR3 totals 13 residues. Per germline, CDR1 SNHLY and CDR2 FYNNEI. V dropped 6 bases and J dropped 0 bases, with 6 bases sitting between them. CDR3 nucleotides: TGTGCCAGCAGCCCCAGCTCTGGAAACACCATATATTTT. Protein sequence: CASSPSSGNTIYF.

The rearrangement links TRBV15 to TRBJ2-7; TRBD1 matches 7 bases. The CDR3 loop spans 14 amino acids. CDR1 LNHNV and CDR2 YYDKDF come from the germline V gene (reference sequence). After removal of 5 bases from V and 6 bases from J, the junction contained 10 bases not matched to a gene. CDR3 nucleotides: TGTGCCACCAGCGATCCTAGGACAGGCTCCGAGCAGTACTTC. This codes for CATSDPRTGSEQYF.

The chain combines TRBV7-6 with TRBJ2-7, with D uncertain. This CDR3 contains 14 residues. Germline values: CDR1 SGHVS, CDR2 FNYEAQ. Trimming took off 0 bases at V and 2 bases at J, with 8 bases between the two ends. This chain's CDR3 is CASSLAETTYEQYF. CDR3 nucleotide sequence: TGTGCCAGCAGCTTAGCGGAGACGACCTACGAGCAGTACTTC.

Only a few counts were recorded for this clone. V is TRBV6-5 and J is TRBJ1-4; D is perhaps TRBD1 (6 bases). Germline V gene lookup returns CDR1 MNHEY and CDR2 SVGAGI. The CDR3 loop spans 12 amino acids. V was trimmed by 5 bases and J by 8 bases, leaving 9 bases between them. As DNA, the CDR3 is TGTGCCAGCAGTCGAGACAGGGAAAAACTGTTTTTT. Its translation is CASSRDREKLFF.

This clone was seen a handful of times. This rearrangement joins TRBV6-5 to TRBJ1-4; no clear D. Germline CDR1 is MNHEY and CDR2 is SVGAGI. CDR3 size: 13 residues. V was shortened by 10 bases and J by 3 bases, with 12 bases between the two germline ends. CDR3 in amino acids: CATAFWSNEKLFF. The CDR3 DNA follows: TGTGCCACAGCGTTCTGGTCTAATGAAAAACTGTTTTTT.

The chain has TRBV11-2 and TRBJ2-7, with a tentative D call TRBD1 (5 bases). CDR1 and CDR2 (germline): SGHAT, FQNNGV. CDR3 length: 13 amino acids. V lost 2 bases and J 1 base, leaving 6 bases between the germline ends. CDR3 sequence (DNA): TGTGCCAGCAGCTTACCAGGGTCCTACGAGCAGTACTTC. Protein sequence: CASSLPGSYEQYF. The full variable domain, completed using reference TRBV11-2 and TRBJ2-7, is EAGVAQSPRYKIIEKRQSVAFWCNPISGHATLYWYQQILGQGPKLLIQFQNNGVVDDSQLPKDRFSAERLKGVDSTLKIQPAKLEDSAVYLCASSLPGSYEQYFGPGTRLTVT.

The chain carries TRBV18 and TRBJ2-2; 9 bases fit TRBD1. Germline loops: CDR1 KGHSH, CDR2 LQKENI. V lost 2 bases and J lost 4; bases outside the gene matches: 5. The CDR3 covers 16 residues. The DNA of the CDR3 is TGTGCCAGCTCACCATGGACAGGGGACGTCACCGGGGAGCTGTTTTTT. It is translated as CASSPWTGDVTGELFF. The entire variable domain, with the rest obtained from reference TRBV18 and TRBJ2-2, is as follows: NAGVMQNPRHLVRRRGQEARLRCSPMKGHSHVYWYRQLPEEGLKFMVYLQKENIIDESGMPKERFSAEFPKEGPSILRIQQVVRGDSAAYFCASSPWTGDVTGELFFGEGSRLTVL.

The chain is built from TRBV28 and TRBJ1-1; maybe TRBD1 (6 bases). Deletions cut 3 bases from V and 1 base from J, with 9 bases between. There are 14 residues in the CDR3. The germline V gene has CDR1 MDHEN and CDR2 SYDVKM. The CDR3: CASSFLGGNTEAFF. The CDR3 region has the DNA TGTGCCAGCAGTTTTTTAGGGGGGAACACTGAAGCTTTCTTT. Based on the CDR3 plus reference TRBV28 and TRBJ1-1, the full variable domain is DVKVTQSSRYLVKRTGEKVFLECVQDMDHENMFWYRQDPGLGLRLIYFSYDVKMKEKGDIPEGYSVSREKKERFSLILESASTNQTSMYLCASSFLGGNTEAFFGQGTRLTVV.

The chain has TRBV11-2 and TRBJ2-1, with a possible D match to TRBD2 (6 bases). V lost 0 bases and J 4 bases, leaving 13 bases between the germline ends. In germline, CDR1 is SGHAT, CDR2 FQNNGV. The CDR3 contains 16 residues. The CDR3 is CASSLEGLGDYNEQFF. In nucleotides, the CDR3 is TGTGCCAGCAGCTTAGAGGGACTGGGGGATTACAATGAGCAGTTCTTC.

The chain uses TRBV28 and TRBJ1-4, with 10 bases fitting TRBD1. In germline, CDR1 is MDHEN, CDR2 SYDVKM. CDR3 size: 15 residues. J lost 8 bases, V lost 5 bases, and 8 bases had no gene match. The CDR3 here is CASSARQGAREKLFF. The CDR3 nucleotides are TGTGCCAGCAGTGCTCGACAGGGGGCTCGCGAAAAACTGTTTTTT. The full variable domain, with the rest looked up from reference TRBV28 and TRBJ1-4, is DVKVTQSSRYLVKRTGEKVFLECVQDMDHENMFWYRQDPGLGLRLIYFSYDVKMKEKGDIPEGYSVSREKKERFSLILESASTNQTSMYLCASSARQGAREKLFFGSGTQLSVL.

The count of this clone is one. The chain combines TRBV28 with TRBJ2-1; TRBD2 might be the D (6 bases). Germline-derived CDR1 and CDR2 are MDHEN and SYDVKM. Trimming removed 3 bases from V and 7 bases from J, with 19 bases in between. The length of the CDR3 is 16 residues. Here the CDR3 reads CASSFVVSTGVNEQFF. CDR3 nucleotides: TGTGCCAGCAGTTTCGTCGTCTCCACGGGAGTTAATGAGCAGTTCTTC. Looking up the rest from reference TRBV28 and TRBJ2-1 gives the full variable domain: DVKVTQSSRYLVKRTGEKVFLECVQDMDHENMFWYRQDPGLGLRLIYFSYDVKMKEKGDIPEGYSVSREKKERFSLILESASTNQTSMYLCASSFVVSTGVNEQFFGPGTRLTVL.

The chain links TRBV5-1 to TRBJ1-3; no clear D. The germline CDR1 and CDR2 sequences are SGHRS and YFSETQ. CDR3 length equals 15 residues. V lost 4 bases to trimming and J lost 4 bases, with 15 bases between them. The DNA of the CDR3 is TGCGCCAGCAGCCCTGATCCCCTAGGAGGAAACACCATATATTTT. Protein: CASSPDPLGGNTIYF.

The gene calls are TRBV7-9 and TRBJ2-7, with 9 bases identical to TRBD2. V dropped 2 bases and J dropped 1; count of bases not matched to a gene: 6. This CDR3 contains 16 residues. Per germline, CDR1 SEHNR and CDR2 FQNEAQ (reference sequence). Written as DNA, the CDR3 is TGTGCCAGCAGCTTATGGTTAGCGGGGGTTTCCTACGAGCAGTACTTC. It translates to CASSLWLAGVSYEQYF.

This chain links TRBV5-4 with TRBJ2-5; 7 positions agree with TRBD2. The last part of the DNA fits TRBJ2-7 better; the J call may be wrong. This CDR3 is 14 amino acids long. CDR1 is SGHNT, CDR2 YYREEE, per germline (reference sequence). The CDR3 sequence is CASSPRGGAYEQYF. Here the CDR3 DNA reads TGTGCCAGCAGCCCGCGGGGAGGGGCCTACGAGCAGTACTTC.

This clone was counted between two and nine times. The chain couples TRBV5-1 to TRBJ1-1; no reliable D call. This CDR3 is built from 15 residues. Between the trimmed V and J ends, which lost 0 bases and 1 base, there was a span of 10 bases. Germline loops: CDR1 SGHRS, CDR2 YFSETQ. This chain's CDR3 is CASSLGAVQNTEAFF. The CDR3 nucleotides are TGCGCCAGCAGCTTGGGGGCAGTTCAGAACACTGAAGCTTTCTTT.

Points on this clone: Distinct nucleotide sequences in the sample also encode this CDR3. The chain combines TRBV5-1 with TRBJ1-1; possible D gene TRBD1, 5 bases. CDR3 length: 14 residues. V lost 0 bases to trimming and J lost 4 bases, with 10 bases between them. CDR1 and CDR2 from the germline V gene are SGHRS and YFSETQ. The CDR3 spells CASSLGQGGTEAFF. The CDR3 DNA sequence: TGCGCCAGCAGCTTGGGCCAGGGAGGCACTGAAGCTTTCTTT.

This chain joins TRBV9 and TRBJ2-6; TRBD1 aligns across 7 bases. The CDR3 has 21 amino acids. The germline gives CDR1 SGDLS, CDR2 YYNGEE. Trimming cost V 4 bases and J 1 base; bases outside gene matches: 20. CDR3 region: CASSRPNPTGTFLSGANVLTF. The CDR3 coding sequence is TGTGCCAGCAGCCGACCCAACCCGACAGGGACCTTTTTATCTGGGGCCAACGTCCTGACTTTC.

This chain connects TRBV5-4 to TRBJ1-1; D remains ambiguous. V was shortened by 4 bases and J by 3 bases, with 13 bases between the two germline ends. CDR1 and CDR2 from the germline V gene are SGHNT and YYREEE (reference sequence). This CDR3 region has 14 residues. The DNA of the CDR3 is TGTGCCAGCAGCGTTAGGGTCGGGGACACTGAAGCTTTCTTT. Translated, it gives CASSVRVGDTEAFF.